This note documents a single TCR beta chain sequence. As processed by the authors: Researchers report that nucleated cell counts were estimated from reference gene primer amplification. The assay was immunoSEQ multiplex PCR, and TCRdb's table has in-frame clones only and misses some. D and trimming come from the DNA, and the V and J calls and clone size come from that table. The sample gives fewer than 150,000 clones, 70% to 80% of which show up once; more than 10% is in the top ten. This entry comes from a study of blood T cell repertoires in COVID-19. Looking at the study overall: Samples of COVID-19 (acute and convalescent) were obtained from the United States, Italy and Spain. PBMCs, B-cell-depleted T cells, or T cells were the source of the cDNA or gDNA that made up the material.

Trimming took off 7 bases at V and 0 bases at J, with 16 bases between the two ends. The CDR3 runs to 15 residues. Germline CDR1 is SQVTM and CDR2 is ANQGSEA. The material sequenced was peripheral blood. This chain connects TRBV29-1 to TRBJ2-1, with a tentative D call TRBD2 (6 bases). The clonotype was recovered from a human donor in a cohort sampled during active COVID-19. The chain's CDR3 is CSGFPGDSSYNEQFF. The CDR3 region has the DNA TGCAGCGGATTTCCGGGGGATTCCTCCTACAATGAGCAGTTCTTC.